The T cell receptor (beta chain) described here comes from a study of shared clonotypes between healthy human individuals. Naive-designated CD8 cells lacked CD45RO, were positively enriched for CCR7, and omitted terminally differentiated effector memory CD45RA+ cells. The CDR3 has 17 amino acids. Germline V gives CDR1 SGHDT, CDR2 YYEEEE. V shed 2 bases and J shed 3 bases, with 21 bases lying between them. Only in-frame clones appear in the TCRdb table, and some are missing; sequencing was by immunoSEQ multiplex PCR. The sample lists millions of clones; just under 95% were seen once. The sample was naive CD8+ T cells sorted from blood. This TCR was recovered from a man between 18 and 29 years old in good health. This sequence joins TRBV5-6 and TRBJ2-7, with D tentatively TRBD1 (6 bases). As DNA, the CDR3 is TGTGCCAGCAGCTTTGAAATGGGGGCAAACGAATTCTACGAGCAGTACTTC. It encodes CASSFEMGANEFYEQYF.